The T cell receptor beta chain described here comes from a study of blood T cell repertoires in COVID-19. About the research overall: Samples of COVID-19 (acute and convalescent) were obtained from the United States, Italy and Spain. In each case, the material was cDNA or gDNA derived from T cells, B-cell-depleted T cells, or PBMCs.

Trimming pared 7 bases from V and 0 bases from J, leaving 13 bases between. The germline gives CDR1 LGHDT, CDR2 YNNKEL (reference sequence). The CDR3 has 16 residues. Methods used by the authors: Reference gene primers were amplified, and this amplification served to estimate nucleated cell counts. Sequencing was performed with immunoSEQ multiplex PCR; in TCRdb, only in-frame clones are kept and a portion is missing. The D gene and trimming were derived from the DNA, and the V and J assignments and clone size from that table. The table shows roughly 220,000 clones, with roughly 84% occurring only once.

The genes are TRBV3-1 (or the pseudogene TRBV3-2) and TRBJ2-6; D remains unclear. The sequenced sample was peripheral blood. The TCR sequence derives from a woman aged 55-69 years who had recovered from COVID-19. The CDR3: CASNFSPGSGANVLTF. CDR3 nucleotide sequence: TGTGCCAGCAATTTTTCCCCAGGCTCTGGGGCCAACGTCCTGACTTTC.